What follows are 13 T cell receptor beta chains derived from one specimen sequenced in a study of T cells in localized non-small cell lung cancer. Clones were read by immunoSEQ multiplex PCR, and TCRdb kept only the in-frame ones, dropping some. The table has approximately 52,000 clones, about 72% seen once; the top ten hold approximately 16%. The specimen comprised peripheral blood, sampled before any cancer treatment. These receptors all come from a man aged 40 to 75 with stage I squamous cell lung carcinoma.

V is TRBV9 and J is TRBJ1-6; 7 nucleotides agree with TRBD1. CDR3 length equals 18 residues. Germline-derived CDR1 and CDR2 are SGDLS and YYNGEE. With 3 bases clipped from V and 0 bases from J, the junction kept 9 bases outside the gene matches. CDR3 sequence (DNA): TGTGCCAGCAGCGCAGGGGACAGCCCTAGCTCCTATAATTCACCCCTCCACTTT. The encoded protein is CASSAGDSPSSYNSPLHF.

V usage is TRBV6-5 and J usage is TRBJ1-4, with a weak D call TRBD1 (5 bases). CDR1 is MNHEY and CDR2 is SVGAGI in the germline V gene. The CDR3 has 16 residues. V lost 0 bases and J 8 bases, leaving 16 bases between the germline ends. In nucleotides, the CDR3 is TGTGCCAGCAGTTACTCGGGGATGAAAGGGGAGGAAAAACTGTTTTTT. It translates to CASSYSGMKGEEKLFF.

This rearrangement joins TRBV19 to TRBJ1-1; TRBD1 agrees at 8 bases. J lost 0 bases, V lost 4 bases, and 10 bases had no gene match. This CDR3 spans 17 amino acids. The germline V gene has CDR1 LNHDA and CDR2 SQIVND (reference sequence). DNA for the CDR3: TGTGCCAGTAGTACAGGCGGGACAGGAGTCATGAACACTGAAGCTTTCTTT. Its translation is CASSTGGTGVMNTEAFF.

This rearrangement joins TRBV27 to TRBJ1-1; possibly TRBD1 for D (5 bases). There are 11 residues in the CDR3. The V and J ends lost 8 bases and 4 bases respectively, with 8 bases between them. The germline gives CDR1 MNHEY, CDR2 SMNVEV (reference sequence). The CDR3 DNA follows: TGTGCCAGCTCCGGGGCCACTGAAGCTTTCTTT. Its translation: CASSGATEAFF.

In this sample, this clone turned up once. The chain recombines TRBV2 with TRBJ2-3, with D unresolved. Germline V gene data show CDR1 as SNHLY and CDR2 as FYNNEI. The CDR3 runs 11 residues. Trimming pared 6 bases from V and 7 bases from J, leaving 8 bases between. The CDR3 sequence: CASSGGNTQYF. CDR3 DNA sequence: TGTGCCAGCAGCGGCGGAAATACGCAGTATTTT.

CDR3 in amino acids: CASSLLRQNYGYTF. The CDR3 DNA sequence: TGTGCCAGCAGCTTATTACGGCAGAACTATGGCTACACCTTC. The V call is TRBV5-6, the J call TRBJ1-2; D gene uncertain. The CDR3 spans 14 residues. Trimming shortened V by 2 bases and J by 2 bases, and 10 bases separated the two germline ends. Germline-derived CDR1 and CDR2 are SGHDT and YYEEEE.

The gene calls are TRBV7-2 and TRBJ2-3, with D perhaps TRBD2 (5 bases). The CDR3 has 15 amino acids. The V end lost 5 bases, the J end lost 4 bases, and 16 bases lay between the germline ends. Germline CDR1 is SGHTA and CDR2 is FQGNSA. The CDR3 DNA is TGTGCCAGCAGCGCCGGAGGTGTGGCGGCAGATACGCAGTATTTT. Translated, it gives CASSAGGVAADTQYF.

The count of this clone is one. This rearrangement joins TRBV9 to TRBJ2-5, with a possible D match to TRBD2 (7 bases). The V gene's germline CDR1 is SGDLS and CDR2 YYNGEE. V was pared by 6 bases and J by 4 bases, with 22 bases between. CDR3 length equals 16 residues. The CDR3 region is CASTVNQGGGGETQYF. The CDR3 DNA is TGTGCCAGCACCGTTAACCAAGGAGGGGGGGGAGAGACCCAGTACTTC.

The rearrangement links TRBV21-1 to TRBJ2-7; no check of the table's D call, TRBD1, against the DNA was made. TRBV21-1 is classified as a pseudogene. The CDR3 has 14 residues. CDR3 DNA: TGTGCCAGCAGGGATCGACAGGGAGCCTACGAGCAGTACTTC. It specifies CASRDRQGAYEQYF.

The chain links TRBV6-5 to TRBJ2-7; perhaps TRBD2 as D (6 bases). Per germline, CDR1 MNHEY and CDR2 SVGAGI. The CDR3 has 14 amino acids. V was clipped by 5 bases and J by 3 bases, with 14 bases between them. Here the CDR3 DNA reads TGTGCCAGCAGTACGGACGGGGGTAACTACGAGCAGTACTTC. Residues: CASSTDGGNYEQYF.

To note about this clone: This sample also contains other DNA sequences that code for the same CDR3. The V and J genes are TRBV15 and TRBJ2-4, with 7 nucleotides matching TRBD1. There are 15 residues in the CDR3. Trimming cost V 8 bases and J 1 base; bases outside gene matches: 8. Germline CDR1 reads LNHNV; CDR2 reads YYDKDF (reference sequence). The CDR3 DNA reads as TGTGCCACCTCACCAGGGGGACCGGCCAAAAACATTCAGTACTTC. Translating gives CATSPGGPAKNIQYF.

V usage is TRBV6-5 and J usage is TRBJ1-1, with D unresolved. In germline, CDR1 is MNHEY, CDR2 SVGAGI. This CDR3 contains 15 residues. V was clipped by 2 bases and J by 0 bases, with 10 bases between them. The DNA for the CDR3 is TGTGCCAGCAGTTACGCCGCGACACTGAACACTGAAGCTTTCTTT. Its translation is CASSYAATLNTEAFF.

The chain employs TRBV6-6 and TRBJ2-5; tentatively, D is TRBD1 or TRBD2 (5 bases each). This CDR3 is built from 13 residues. CDR1 MNHNY and CDR2 SVGAGI come from the germline V gene (reference sequence). Trimming removed 3 bases at V and 4 bases at J, with 9 bases between. This chain's CDR3 is CASSYGGGETQYF. The CDR3 coding sequence is TGTGCCAGCAGTTATGGGGGTGGAGAGACCCAGTACTTC.